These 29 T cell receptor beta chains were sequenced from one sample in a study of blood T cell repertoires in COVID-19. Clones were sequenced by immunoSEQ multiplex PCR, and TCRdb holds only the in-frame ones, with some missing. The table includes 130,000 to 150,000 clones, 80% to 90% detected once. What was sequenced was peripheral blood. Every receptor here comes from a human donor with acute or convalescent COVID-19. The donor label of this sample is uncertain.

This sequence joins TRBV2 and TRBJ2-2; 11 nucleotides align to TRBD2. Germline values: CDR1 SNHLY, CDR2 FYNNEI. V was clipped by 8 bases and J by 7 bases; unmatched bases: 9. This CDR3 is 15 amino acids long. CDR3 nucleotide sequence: TGTGCCAGCCGTAGCGGGGGGGCCGTAGGCGGGGAGCTGTTTTTT. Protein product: CASRSGGAVGGELFF.

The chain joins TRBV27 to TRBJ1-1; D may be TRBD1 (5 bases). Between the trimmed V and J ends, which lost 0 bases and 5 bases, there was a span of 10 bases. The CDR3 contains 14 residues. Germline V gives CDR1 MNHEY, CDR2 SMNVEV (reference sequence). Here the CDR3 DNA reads TGTGCCAGCAGTTTATCGTTGGGGGGGACTGAAGCTTTCTTT. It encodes CASSLSLGGTEAFF.

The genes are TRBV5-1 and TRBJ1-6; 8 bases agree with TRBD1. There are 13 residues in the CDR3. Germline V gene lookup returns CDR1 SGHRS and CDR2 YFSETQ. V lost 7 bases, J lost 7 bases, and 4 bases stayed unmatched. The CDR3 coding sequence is TGCGCCAGCCGGACAGGGAACAATTCACCCCTCCACTTT. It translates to CASRTGNNSPLHF.

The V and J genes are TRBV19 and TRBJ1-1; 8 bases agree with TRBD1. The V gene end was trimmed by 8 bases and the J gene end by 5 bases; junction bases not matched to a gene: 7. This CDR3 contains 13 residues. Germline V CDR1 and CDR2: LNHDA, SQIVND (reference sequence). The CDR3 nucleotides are TGTGCCAGTCGTGGGACAGGAGAAACTGAAGCTTTCTTT. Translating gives CASRGTGETEAFF.

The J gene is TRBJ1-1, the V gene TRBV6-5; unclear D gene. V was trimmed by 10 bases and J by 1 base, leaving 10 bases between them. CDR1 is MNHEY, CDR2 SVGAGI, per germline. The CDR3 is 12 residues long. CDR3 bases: TGTGCCACCACGGGTAGGAACACTGAAGCTTTCTTT. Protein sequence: CATTGRNTEAFF.

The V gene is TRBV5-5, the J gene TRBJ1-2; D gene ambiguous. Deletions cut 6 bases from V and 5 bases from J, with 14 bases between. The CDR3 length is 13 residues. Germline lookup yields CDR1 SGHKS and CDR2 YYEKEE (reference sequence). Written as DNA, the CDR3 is TGTGCCAGCAACCACCCCGCGGGTTATGGCTACACCTTC. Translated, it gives CASNHPAGYGYTF.

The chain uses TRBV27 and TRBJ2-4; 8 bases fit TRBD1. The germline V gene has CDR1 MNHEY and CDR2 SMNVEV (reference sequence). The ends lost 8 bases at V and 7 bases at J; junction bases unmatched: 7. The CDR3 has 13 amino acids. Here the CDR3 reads CASGAGGLNIQYF. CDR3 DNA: TGTGCCAGCGGCGCAGGGGGCTTGAACATTCAGTACTTC.

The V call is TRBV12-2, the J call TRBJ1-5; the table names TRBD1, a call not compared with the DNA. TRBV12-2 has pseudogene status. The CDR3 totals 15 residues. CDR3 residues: CASRPITGLNQPQHF. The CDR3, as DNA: TGTGCAAGTCGCCCAATAACAGGGCTGAATCAGCCCCAGCATTTT.

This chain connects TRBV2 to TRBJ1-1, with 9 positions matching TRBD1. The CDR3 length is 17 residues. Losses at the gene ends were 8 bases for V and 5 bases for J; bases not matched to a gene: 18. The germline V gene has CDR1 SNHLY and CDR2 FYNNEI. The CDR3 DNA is TGTGCCAGCGGGGCTAACAGGGGGCGCCGTATTAGTACTGAAGCTTTCTTT. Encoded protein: CASGANRGRRISTEAFF.

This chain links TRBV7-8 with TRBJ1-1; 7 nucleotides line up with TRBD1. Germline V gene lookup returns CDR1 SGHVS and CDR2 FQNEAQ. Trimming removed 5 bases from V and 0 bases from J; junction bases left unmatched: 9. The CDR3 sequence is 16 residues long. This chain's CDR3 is CASSPPRQGVNTEAFF. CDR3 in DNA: TGTGCCAGCAGCCCCCCCCGACAGGGAGTGAACACTGAAGCTTTCTTT.

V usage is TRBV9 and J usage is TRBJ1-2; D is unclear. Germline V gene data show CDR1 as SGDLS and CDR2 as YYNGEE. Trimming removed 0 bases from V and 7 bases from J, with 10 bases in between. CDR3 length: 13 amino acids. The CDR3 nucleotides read TGTGCCAGCAGCGTAGCCCGGTCGGGTGGCTACACCTTC. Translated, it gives CASSVARSGGYTF.

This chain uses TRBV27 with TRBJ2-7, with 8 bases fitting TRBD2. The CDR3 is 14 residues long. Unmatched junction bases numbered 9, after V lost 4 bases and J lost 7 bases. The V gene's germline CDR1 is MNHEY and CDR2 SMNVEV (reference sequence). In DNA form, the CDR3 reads TGTGCCAGCAGTTCCCACCGGGGGGGCGTGGAGCAGTACTTC. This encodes CASSSHRGGVEQYF.

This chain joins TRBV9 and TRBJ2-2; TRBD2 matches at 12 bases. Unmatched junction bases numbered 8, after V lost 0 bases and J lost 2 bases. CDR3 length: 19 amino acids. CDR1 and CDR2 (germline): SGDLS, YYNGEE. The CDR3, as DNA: TGTGCCAGCAGCGTAGGGCAGACTAGCGGGGGAACAAACACCGGGGAGCTGTTTTTT. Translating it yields CASSVGQTSGGTNTGELFF.

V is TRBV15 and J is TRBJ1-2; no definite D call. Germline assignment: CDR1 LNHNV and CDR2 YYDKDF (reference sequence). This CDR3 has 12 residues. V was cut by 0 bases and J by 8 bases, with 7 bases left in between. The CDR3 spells CATSRDSFGYTF. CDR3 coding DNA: TGTGCCACCAGCAGAGATAGCTTCGGCTACACCTTC.

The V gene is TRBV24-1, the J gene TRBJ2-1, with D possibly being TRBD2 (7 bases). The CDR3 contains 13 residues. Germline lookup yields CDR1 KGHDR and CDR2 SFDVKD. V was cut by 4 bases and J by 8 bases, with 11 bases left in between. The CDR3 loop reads CATSEPGGHEQFF. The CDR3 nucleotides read TGTGCCACCAGTGAACCCGGGGGGCATGAGCAGTTCTTC.

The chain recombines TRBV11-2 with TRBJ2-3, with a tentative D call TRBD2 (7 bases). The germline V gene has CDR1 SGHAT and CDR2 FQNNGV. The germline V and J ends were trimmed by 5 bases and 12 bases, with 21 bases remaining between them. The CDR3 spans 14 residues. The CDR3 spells CASSPLGGTTLQYF. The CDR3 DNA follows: TGTGCCAGCAGCCCACTAGGGGGGACTACCCTCCAGTATTTT. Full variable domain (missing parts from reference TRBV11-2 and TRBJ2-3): EAGVAQSPRYKIIEKRQSVAFWCNPISGHATLYWYQQILGQGPKLLIQFQNNGVVDDSQLPKDRFSAERLKGVDSTLKIQPAKLEDSAVYLCASSPLGGTTLQYFGPGTRLTVL.

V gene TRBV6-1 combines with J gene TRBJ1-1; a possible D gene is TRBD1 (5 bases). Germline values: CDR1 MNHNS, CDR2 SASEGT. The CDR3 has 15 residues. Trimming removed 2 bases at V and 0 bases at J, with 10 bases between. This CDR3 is CASSEFGGLNTEAFF. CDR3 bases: TGTGCCAGCAGTGAATTCGGGGGATTGAACACTGAAGCTTTCTTT.

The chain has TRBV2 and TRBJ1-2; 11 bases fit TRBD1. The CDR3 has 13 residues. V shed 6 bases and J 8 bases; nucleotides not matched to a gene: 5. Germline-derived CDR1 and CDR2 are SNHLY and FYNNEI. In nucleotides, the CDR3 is TGTGCCAGCAGGAGGGGACAGGGGGACGGCTACACCTTC. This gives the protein CASRRGQGDGYTF.

The CDR3 is CASRTGGNSNEQFF. The CDR3 coding sequence is TGCGCCAGCAGGACAGGGGGGAATAGCAATGAGCAGTTCTTC. The chain is built from TRBV10-2 and TRBJ2-1; TRBD1 matches 9 bases. Germline CDR1 reads WSHSY; CDR2 reads SAAADI. CDR3 size: 14 residues. After removal of 6 bases from V and 6 bases from J, the junction contained 6 bases not matched to a gene.

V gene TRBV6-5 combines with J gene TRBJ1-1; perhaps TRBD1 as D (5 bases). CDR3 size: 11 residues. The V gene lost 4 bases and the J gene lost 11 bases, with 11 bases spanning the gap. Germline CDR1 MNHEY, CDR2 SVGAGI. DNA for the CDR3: TGTGCCAGCAGTTCCTCGGGGGGGGCTTTCTTT. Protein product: CASSSSGGAFF.

CDR3 sequence: CASSLRGRGSTDTQYF. CDR3 coding DNA: TGTGCCAGCAGCTTAAGGGGACGGGGGAGCACAGATACGCAGTATTTT. This rearrangement joins TRBV11-2 to TRBJ2-3, with a weak D call TRBD2 (6 bases). CDR3 length: 16 amino acids. Trimming cost V 2 bases and J 0 bases, with 12 bases left between them. Germline-derived CDR1 and CDR2 are SGHAT and FQNNGV.

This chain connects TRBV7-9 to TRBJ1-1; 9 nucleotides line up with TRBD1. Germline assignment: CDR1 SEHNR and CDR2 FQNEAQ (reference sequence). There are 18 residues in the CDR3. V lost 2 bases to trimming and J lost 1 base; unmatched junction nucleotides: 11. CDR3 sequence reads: CASSLSTILQGANTEAFF. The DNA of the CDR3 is TGTGCCAGCAGCTTAAGCACAATCTTACAGGGGGCGAACACTGAAGCTTTCTTT. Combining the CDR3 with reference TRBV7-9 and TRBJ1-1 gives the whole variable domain DTGVSQNPRHKITKRGQNVTFRCDPISEHNRLYWYRQTLGQGPEFLTYFQNEAQLEKSRLLSDRFSAERPKGSFSTLEIQRTEQGDSAMYLCASSLSTILQGANTEAFFGQGTRLTVV.

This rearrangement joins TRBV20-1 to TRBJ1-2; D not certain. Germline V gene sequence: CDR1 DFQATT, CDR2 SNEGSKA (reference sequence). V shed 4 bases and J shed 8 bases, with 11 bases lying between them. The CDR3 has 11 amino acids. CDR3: CSATTPRGYTF. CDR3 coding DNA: TGCAGTGCTACAACGCCACGGGGCTACACCTTC.

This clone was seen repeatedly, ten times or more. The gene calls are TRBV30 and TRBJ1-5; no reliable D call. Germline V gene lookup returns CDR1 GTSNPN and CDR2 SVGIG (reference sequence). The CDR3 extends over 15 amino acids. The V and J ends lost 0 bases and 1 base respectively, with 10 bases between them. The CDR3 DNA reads TGTGCCTGGAGTGTGGGCGGGGTGAGCAATCAGCCCCAGCATTTT. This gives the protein CAWSVGGVSNQPQHF.

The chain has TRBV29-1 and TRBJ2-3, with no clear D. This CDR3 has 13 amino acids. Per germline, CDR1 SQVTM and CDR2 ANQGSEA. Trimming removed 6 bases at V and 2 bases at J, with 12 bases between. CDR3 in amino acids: CSVSRPNTDTQYF. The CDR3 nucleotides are TGCAGCGTAAGCAGGCCCAACACAGATACGCAGTATTTT.

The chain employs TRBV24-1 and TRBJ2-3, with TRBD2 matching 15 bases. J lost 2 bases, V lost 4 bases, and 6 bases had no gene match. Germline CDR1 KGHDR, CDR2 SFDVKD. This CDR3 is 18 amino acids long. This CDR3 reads CATSDSGTSGGYTDTQYF. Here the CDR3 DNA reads TGTGCCACCAGTGACTCTGGGACTAGCGGGGGGTACACAGATACGCAGTATTTT.

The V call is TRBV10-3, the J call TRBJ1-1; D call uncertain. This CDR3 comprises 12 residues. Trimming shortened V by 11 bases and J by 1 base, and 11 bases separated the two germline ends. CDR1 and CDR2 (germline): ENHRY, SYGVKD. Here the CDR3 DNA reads TGTGCCGCCGGACGGGGGAACACTGAAGCTTTCTTT. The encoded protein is CAAGRGNTEAFF.

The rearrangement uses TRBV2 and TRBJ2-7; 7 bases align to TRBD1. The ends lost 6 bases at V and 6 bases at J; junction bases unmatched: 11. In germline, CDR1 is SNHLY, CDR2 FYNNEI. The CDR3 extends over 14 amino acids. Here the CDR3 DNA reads TGTGCCAGCAGGGCCCTTGGGACAGAAGGCGAGCAGTACGTC. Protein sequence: CASRALGTEGEQYV.

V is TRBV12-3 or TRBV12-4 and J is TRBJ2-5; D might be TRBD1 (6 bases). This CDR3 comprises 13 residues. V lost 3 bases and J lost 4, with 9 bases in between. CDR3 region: CASSLDSLETQYF. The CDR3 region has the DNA TGTGCCAGCAGTTTGGACAGTCTAGAGACCCAGTACTTC.